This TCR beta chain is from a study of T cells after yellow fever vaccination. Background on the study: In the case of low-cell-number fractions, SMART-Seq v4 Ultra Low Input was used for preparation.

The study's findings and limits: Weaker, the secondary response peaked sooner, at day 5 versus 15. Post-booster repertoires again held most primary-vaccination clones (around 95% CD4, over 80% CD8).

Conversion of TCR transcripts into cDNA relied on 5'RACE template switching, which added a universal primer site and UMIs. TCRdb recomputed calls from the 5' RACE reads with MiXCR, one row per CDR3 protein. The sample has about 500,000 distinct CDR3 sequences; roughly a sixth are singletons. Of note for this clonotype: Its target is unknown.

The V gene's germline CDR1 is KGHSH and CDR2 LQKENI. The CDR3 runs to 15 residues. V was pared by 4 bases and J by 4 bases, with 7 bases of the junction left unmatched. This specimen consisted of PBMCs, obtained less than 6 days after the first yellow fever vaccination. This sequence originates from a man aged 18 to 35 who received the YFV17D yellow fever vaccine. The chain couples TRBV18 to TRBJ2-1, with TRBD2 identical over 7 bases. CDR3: CASSLGLDYYNEQFF. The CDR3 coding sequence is TGTGCCAGCTCACTTGGACTAGACTATTACAATGAGCAGTTCTTC.